This T cell receptor (beta chain) stems from a study of T-cell reconstitution after alpha-beta-depleted transplantation in children. A TCRbeta library incorporating unique molecular identifiers was prepared. MiXCR, applied by TCRdb to the PCR reads, yields one record per CDR3 protein. The repertoire holds 200,000 to 300,000 distinct CDR3 sequences, with about 25% as singletons. In its sample, this clonotype was seen many times. The specimen comprised PBMCs, sampled before TCRalphabeta/CD19-depleted stem cell transplant. The TCR was taken from a girl between 2 and 10 years old with Fanconi anemia, due to receive a stem cell transplant.

The DNA for the CDR3 is TGCAGTGCTTCCCCACTAGCGGGGCAAGAGACCCAGTACTTC. The encoded protein is CSASPLAGQETQYF. This sequence joins TRBV20-1 and TRBJ2-5, with 10 bases that match TRBD2. The CDR3 covers 14 residues. Germline V gives CDR1 DFQATT, CDR2 SNEGSKA (reference sequence). Unmatched junction bases numbered 5, after V lost 5 bases and J lost 2 bases.